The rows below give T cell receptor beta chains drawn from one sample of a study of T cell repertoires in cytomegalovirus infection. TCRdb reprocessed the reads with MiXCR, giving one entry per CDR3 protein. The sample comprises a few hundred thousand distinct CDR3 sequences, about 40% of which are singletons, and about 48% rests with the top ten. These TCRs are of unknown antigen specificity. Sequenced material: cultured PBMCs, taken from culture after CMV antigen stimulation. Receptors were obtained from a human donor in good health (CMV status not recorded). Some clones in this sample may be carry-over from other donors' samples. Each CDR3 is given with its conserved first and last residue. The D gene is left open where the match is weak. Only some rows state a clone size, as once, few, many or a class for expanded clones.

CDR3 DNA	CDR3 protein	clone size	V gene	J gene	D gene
TGTGCCAGCAGCCCATGGGTGGCGAGGGGCGATGAGCAGTTCTTC	CASSPWVARGDEQFF	NA	TRBV7-6	TRBJ2-1	NA
TGCAGTGCTTTAGCGGGGAGATACAATGAGCAGTTCTTC	CSALAGRYNEQFF	few	TRBV20-1	TRBJ2-1	TRBD2
TGCAGTGCTAGGACCGACCAGTCAATTACCTACGAGCAGTACTTC	CSARTDQSITYEQYF	NA	TRBV20-1	TRBJ2-7	NA
TGTGCCAGCACGACCCGCGGGGGCCAAGAGACCCAGTACTTC	CASTTRGGQETQYF	few	TRBV11-2	TRBJ2-5	TRBD2
TGTGCCAGCACCGCCGGTGGGGGAAATACGCAGTATTTT	CASTAGGGNTQYF	NA	TRBV6-5	TRBJ2-3	NA
TGTGCCAGCAGTTACAGGGCGTCCTACGAGCAGTACTTC	CASSYRASYEQYF	NA	TRBV7-8	TRBJ2-7	NA
TGCGCCAGCAGTGAGTCTAGCGAGCAGTACTTC	CASSESSEQYF	NA	TRBV10-2	TRBJ2-7	NA
TGTGCCAGCCCCCGCCGTAGGGGCCGGGGCACTGAAGCTTTCTTT	CASPRRRGRGTEAFF	NA	TRBV7-2	TRBJ1-1	NA
TGTGCCAGCGACAGGGTTGACTATGGCTACACCTTC	CASDRVDYGYTF	many	TRBV7-2	TRBJ1-2	TRBD1
TGTGCCAGCAGTTTATCGGGGGGACTGTTTTTT	CASSLSGGLFF	NA	TRBV12-3/TRBV12-4	TRBJ1-4	NA
TGCAGTGCTCCTCGGGACAGGGGTCTCAATGAGCAGTTCTTC	CSAPRDRGLNEQFF	few	TRBV20-1	TRBJ2-1	TRBD1
TGCAGTGCCCCGTCCAGGGGGCCTAACTATGGCTACACCTTC	CSAPSRGPNYGYTF	NA	TRBV20-1	TRBJ1-2	TRBD1
TGTGCCAGCAGTTTCGGGGGCCCCCCCTACAATGAGCAGTTCTTC	CASSFGGPPYNEQFF	NA	TRBV27	TRBJ2-1	NA
TGTGCCAGCAGCCGACAACCGGGACTAGTGAAGACCCAGTACTTC	CASSRQPGLVKTQYF	few	TRBV11-1	TRBJ2-5	TRBD2
TGTGCCAGCAGTTACTTTCCAGGGGCGGGCGAGCAGTACTTC	CASSYFPGAGEQYF	NA	TRBV6-2/TRBV6-3	TRBJ2-7	NA
TGTGCCAGCAGGCGCGAGGGAGGGCCCTACGAGCAGTACTTC	CASRREGGPYEQYF	NA	TRBV2	TRBJ2-7	TRBD2
TGTGCCAGCAAGCGGGGGGCGTACCAAGAGACCCAGTACTTC	CASKRGAYQETQYF	NA	TRBV6-8	TRBJ2-5	TRBD2
TGCAGCGTTGAGATCTCGCAAAATGAGCAGTTCTTC	CSVEISQNEQFF	NA	TRBV29-1	TRBJ2-1	NA
TGTGCCAGCAGCCAAGGGAATAGCGGAAGTGAGCAGTTCTTC	CASSQGNSGSEQFF	NA	TRBV4-2	TRBJ2-1	NA
TGTGCTAGTGCTTCCCGCTACAATGAGCAGTTCTTC	CASASRYNEQFF	few	TRBV12-5	TRBJ2-1	NA
TGTGCCAGCAGCACACGGACTAGCGGGAGTAATGAGCAGTTCTTC	CASSTRTSGSNEQFF	few	TRBV7-9	TRBJ2-1	TRBD2
TGTGCCAGCAGTGGGGGTGCCTCTGGGGCCAACGTCCTGACTTTC	CASSGGASGANVLTF	few	TRBV6-1	TRBJ2-6	NA
TGTGCCAGCAGTGACCGTTCCTTGGGCTACACCTTC	CASSDRSLGYTF	NA	TRBV27	TRBJ1-2	NA
TGTGCCAGCAGTTTAATGAGGGATGAAAAACTGTTTTTT	CASSLMRDEKLFF	few	TRBV12-3/TRBV12-4	TRBJ1-4	NA
TGTGCCAGCAGCCGCGGCATGCTCGCTGAAGCTTTCTTT	CASSRGMLAEAFF	NA	TRBV7-9	TRBJ1-1	NA
TGTGCCAGCAGCGGAGGGAGTTCAGATACGCAGTATTTT	CASSGGSSDTQYF	few	TRBV7-9	TRBJ2-3	NA
TGTGCCGTCGGGGGGTCGAGTCTATGGTACGAGCAGTACTTC	CAVGGSSLWYEQYF	few	TRBV7-9	TRBJ2-7	TRBD2
TGCAGTGCTAGAGAGGGGACCGATATTATCGGGGAGCTGTTTTTT	CSAREGTDIIGELFF	once	TRBV20-1	TRBJ2-2	NA
TGTGCCAGCAGCTTAGAGAAAAGGGGAGATACGCAGTATTTT	CASSLEKRGDTQYF	NA	TRBV7-2	TRBJ2-3	NA
TGTGCCAGCAGCTTAGGCAGGGCCCCAGAGACCCAGTACTTC	CASSLGRAPETQYF	NA	TRBV7-8	TRBJ2-5	NA
TGTGCCAGCATCGACAGGGACAGGGGATTGAACACTGAAGCTTTCTTT	CASIDRDRGLNTEAFF	many	TRBV7-8	TRBJ1-1	TRBD1
TGTGCCAGCAGCCATCTTTACACAGATACGCAGTATTTT	CASSHLYTDTQYF	NA	TRBV14	TRBJ2-3	NA
TGTGCCAGCAGTGAATGGTACAGCCTCTCGGATGGGGCCAACGTCCTGACTTTC	CASSEWYSLSDGANVLTF	NA	TRBV6-1	TRBJ2-6	NA
TGTGCCAGCAGCCCCGTTGGACAGGGATACCGAAACGATGAAAAACTGTTTTTT	CASSPVGQGYRNDEKLFF	many	TRBV7-2	TRBJ1-4	TRBD1
TGCGCCAGCAGCCTTCGCATTCCGGGACAGGGGGTTTACACTGAAGCTTTCTTT	CASSLRIPGQGVYTEAFF	few	TRBV4-1	TRBJ1-1	TRBD1